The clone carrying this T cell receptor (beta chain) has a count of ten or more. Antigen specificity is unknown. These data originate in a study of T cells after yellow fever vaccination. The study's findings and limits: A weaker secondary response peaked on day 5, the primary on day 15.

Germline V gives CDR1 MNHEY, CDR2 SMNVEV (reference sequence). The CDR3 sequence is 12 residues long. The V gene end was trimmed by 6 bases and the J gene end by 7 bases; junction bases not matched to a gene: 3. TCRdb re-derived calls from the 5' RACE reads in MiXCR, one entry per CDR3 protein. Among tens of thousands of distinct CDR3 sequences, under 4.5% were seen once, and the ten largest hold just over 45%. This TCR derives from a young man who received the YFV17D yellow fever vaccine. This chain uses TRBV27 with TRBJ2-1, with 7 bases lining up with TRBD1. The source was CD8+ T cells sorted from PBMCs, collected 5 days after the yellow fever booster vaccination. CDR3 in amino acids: CASRTGWNEQFF. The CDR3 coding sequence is TGTGCCAGCAGGACAGGGTGGAATGAGCAGTTCTTC.